The entry that follows covers one TCR beta chain sequence. The germline V and J ends were trimmed by 0 bases and 4 bases, with 16 bases remaining between them. CDR1 is SGHRS and CDR2 is YFSETQ in the germline V gene. The CDR3 runs 16 residues. The data derive from a study of T-cell reconstitution after alpha-beta-depleted transplantation in children. The library targeted TCRbeta and was prepared with unique molecular identifiers. TCRdb re-derived calls from the PCR reads in MiXCR, one entry per CDR3 protein. Seen here are hundreds of thousands of distinct CDR3 sequences, about 30% observed once, and the top ten hold 2% to 3%.

This chain connects TRBV5-1 to TRBJ1-2; D remains unclear. Sequencing used PBMCs from the stem cell graft donor, obtained from the stem cell graft. The TCR was taken from a human donor who donated a stem cell graft to a child with aplastic anemia. The DNA of the CDR3 is TGCGCCAGCAGCTTGGCCCCAGGACCGTCGACCTATGGCTACACCTTC. It specifies CASSLAPGPSTYGYTF.